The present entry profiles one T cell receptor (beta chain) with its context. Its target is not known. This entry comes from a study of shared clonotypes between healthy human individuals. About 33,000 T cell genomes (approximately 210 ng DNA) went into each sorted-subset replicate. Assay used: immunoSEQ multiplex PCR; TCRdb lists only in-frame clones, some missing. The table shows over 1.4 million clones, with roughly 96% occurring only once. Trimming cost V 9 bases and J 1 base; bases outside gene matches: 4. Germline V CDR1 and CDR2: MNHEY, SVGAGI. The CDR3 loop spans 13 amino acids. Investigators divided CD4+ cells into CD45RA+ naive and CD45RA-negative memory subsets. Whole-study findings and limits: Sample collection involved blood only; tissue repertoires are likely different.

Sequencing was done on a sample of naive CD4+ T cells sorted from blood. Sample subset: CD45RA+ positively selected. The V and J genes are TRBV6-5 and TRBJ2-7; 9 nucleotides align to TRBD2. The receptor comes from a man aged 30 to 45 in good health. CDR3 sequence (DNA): TGTGCCAGTACTAGCGGGCCTTCCTACGAGCAGTACTTC. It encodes CASTSGPSYEQYF.